The clone carrying this T cell receptor beta chain has only one observation. Assay: immunoSEQ multiplex PCR; the TCRdb copy retains only in-frame clones and omits some. The table has under 100,000 clones, around 90% seen once; the top ten hold under 3.5%. The sample originates from a study of blood T cell repertoires in COVID-19. Study-wide context: Acute and convalescent COVID-19 samples came from the United States, Italy and Spain.

This receptor was taken from a woman aged 70-85 years with acute or convalescent COVID-19. The sequencing sample was made of peripheral blood.

The DNA for the CDR3 is TGTGCCAGTACTAAGATAGACAGCTCTGGAAACACCATATATTTT. Its translation is CASTKIDSSGNTIYF. V usage is TRBV19 and J usage is TRBJ1-3; D may be TRBD1 (5 bases). The CDR3 spans 15 residues. The V end was cut by 7 bases, the J end by 0 bases, with 13 bases between. Germline V CDR1 and CDR2: LNHDA, SQIVND (reference sequence).